This TCR beta chain emerged from a study of CD8+ T cells in alopecia areata. After isolation, RNA underwent reverse transcription to generate cDNA as the sequencing template. Repertoires were generated with immunoSEQ multiplex PCR, while TCRdb's copy carries only in-frame clones and drops some. Seen here are a few hundred thousand clones, under 70% observed once, and the top ten hold 0.95% to 1.5%. Treatment specified: oral pan-JAK inhibitor, 5-10 mg twice daily. This clone was detected only once. Its matching antigen is unknown. Study results and caveats: The study found that many expanded lesional clones persisted in scalp and blood during tofacitinib.

Germline V CDR1 and CDR2: DFQATT, SNEGSKA (reference sequence). This CDR3 is 11 amino acids long. Trimming took off 7 bases at V and 5 bases at J, with 11 bases between the two ends. This receptor was taken from a human donor with alopecia areata. The chain is built from TRBV20-1 and TRBJ1-2, with D uncertain. The sample consisted of CD4+ T cells sorted from blood, taken between weeks 43 and 45, from a patient treated with tofacitinib. CDR3 sequence: CSVPQLYGYTF. The CDR3 DNA reads as TGCAGTGTCCCACAGCTGTATGGCTACACCTTC.